This T cell receptor beta chain was observed in a study of T cell responses to AZD1222 COVID-19 vaccine. Assay used: immunoSEQ multiplex PCR; TCRdb lists only in-frame clones, some missing. The sample carries over 100,000 clones, around 87% recorded once. Study-level findings and limits: Rises in breadth and depth of Spike-specific TCRs came after two AZD1222 doses. Without day 14 samples, only post-peak T cell repertoires were studied. As reported, nearly half of all spike-specific TCRs target variant regions that are unmutated. It should be noted that donors were predominantly white British and more often female, and clonal diversity was possibly underestimated.

Trimming at V came to 4 bases and at J to 0 bases, leaving 10 bases not matched to a gene. CDR1 and CDR2 (germline): SGDLS, YYNGEE. The CDR3 consists of 18 residues. This clone was seen a few times. The antigen is undetermined. The chain employs TRBV9 and TRBJ2-6; 7 nucleotides match TRBD1. The sequence came from an adult in good health. The source was peripheral blood, collected on day 0 of AZD1222 vaccination. This chain's CDR3 is CASSQRGQRGSGANVLTF. In nucleotides, the CDR3 is TGTGCCAGCAGCCAGAGGGGACAGAGGGGCTCTGGGGCCAACGTCCTGACTTTC. The complete variable domain, with remaining parts taken from reference TRBV9 and TRBJ2-6, reads DSGVTQTPKHLITATGQRVTLRCSPRSGDLSVYWYQQSLDQGLQFLIQYYNGEERAKGNILERFSAQQFPDLHSELNLSSLELGDSALYFCASSQRGQRGSGANVLTFGAGSRLTVL.